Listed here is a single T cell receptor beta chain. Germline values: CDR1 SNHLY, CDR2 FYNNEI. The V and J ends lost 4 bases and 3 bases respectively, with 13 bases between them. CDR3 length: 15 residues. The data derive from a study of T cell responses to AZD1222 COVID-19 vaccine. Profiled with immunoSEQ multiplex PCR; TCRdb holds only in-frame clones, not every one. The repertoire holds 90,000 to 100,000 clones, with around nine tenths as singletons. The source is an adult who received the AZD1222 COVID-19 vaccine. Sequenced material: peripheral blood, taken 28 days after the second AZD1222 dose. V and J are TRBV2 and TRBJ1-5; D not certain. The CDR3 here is CASSGPDASNQPQHF. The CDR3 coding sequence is TGTGCCAGCAGTGGCCCTGACGCCTCCAATCAGCCCCAGCATTTT.